This T cell receptor (beta chain) emerged from a study of blood T cell repertoires in COVID-19. Study-level background: T cells, B-cell-depleted T cells, or PBMCs supplied cDNA or gDNA.

Seattle cases were enrolled at active infection and followed longitudinally. The V gene end was trimmed by 8 bases and the J gene end by 0 bases; junction bases not matched to a gene: 6. The CDR3 is 15 amino acids. In germline, CDR1 is MGHRA, CDR2 YSYEKL. The authors' processing: It was from reference gene primer amplification that nucleated cell counts were estimated. Only in-frame clones appear in the TCRdb table, and some are missing; sequencing was by immunoSEQ multiplex PCR. Clone size and V and J calls were adopted from that table, with D and trimming inferred from the DNA. The sample consists of roughly 180,000 clones, about 81% of them appearing once.

The sample taken for sequencing was peripheral blood. The receptor comes from a woman of 80 years or more with COVID-19, enrolled during active disease. This sequence joins TRBV4-1 and TRBJ1-2; TRBD1 agrees at 10 bases. CDR3 in DNA: TGCGCCAGCTCCCGACAGGGGGCGTCTAACTATGGCTACACCTTC. Its protein product is CASSRQGASNYGYTF.